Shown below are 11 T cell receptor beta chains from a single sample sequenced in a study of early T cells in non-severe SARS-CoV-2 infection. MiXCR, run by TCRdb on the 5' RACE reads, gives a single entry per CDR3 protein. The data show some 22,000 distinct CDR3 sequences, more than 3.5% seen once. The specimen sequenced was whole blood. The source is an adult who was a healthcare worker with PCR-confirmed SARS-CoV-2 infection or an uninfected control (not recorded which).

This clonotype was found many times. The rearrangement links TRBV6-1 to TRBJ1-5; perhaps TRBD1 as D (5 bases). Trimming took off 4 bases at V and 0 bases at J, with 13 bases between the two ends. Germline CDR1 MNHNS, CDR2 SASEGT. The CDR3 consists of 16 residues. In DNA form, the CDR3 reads TGTGCCAGCAGTGCCCGGGACGGTTATAGCAATCAGCCCCAGCATTTT. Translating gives CASSARDGYSNQPQHF.

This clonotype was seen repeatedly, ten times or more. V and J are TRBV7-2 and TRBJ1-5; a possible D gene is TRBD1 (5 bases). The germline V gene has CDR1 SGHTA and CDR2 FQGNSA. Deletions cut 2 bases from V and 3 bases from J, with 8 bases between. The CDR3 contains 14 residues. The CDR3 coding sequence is TGTGCCAGCAGCTTACAGGGAAACAATCAGCCCCAGCATTTT. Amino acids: CASSLQGNNQPQHF.

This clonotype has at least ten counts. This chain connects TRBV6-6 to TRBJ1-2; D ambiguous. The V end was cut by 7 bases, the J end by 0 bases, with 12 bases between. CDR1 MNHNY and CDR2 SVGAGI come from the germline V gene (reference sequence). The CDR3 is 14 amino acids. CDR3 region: CASNERGSNYGYTF. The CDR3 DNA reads TGTGCCAGCAACGAGCGGGGATCTAACTATGGCTACACCTTC.

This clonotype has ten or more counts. CDR3 region: CASRPTGRETQYF. DNA of the CDR3: TGTGCCAGCAGGCCGACGGGGAGAGAGACCCAGTACTTC. The chain is built from TRBV12-3 or TRBV12-4 and TRBJ2-5; tentatively, D is TRBD2 (5 bases). CDR3 length: 13 residues. V was trimmed by 6 bases and J by 4 bases, leaving 12 bases between them.

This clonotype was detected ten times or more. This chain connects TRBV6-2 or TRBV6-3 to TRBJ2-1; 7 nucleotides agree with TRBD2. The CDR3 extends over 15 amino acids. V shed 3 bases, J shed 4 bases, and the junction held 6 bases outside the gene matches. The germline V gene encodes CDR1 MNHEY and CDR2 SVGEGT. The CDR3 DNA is TGTGCCAGCAGTTATGCGAGCGGGGAATACAATGAGCAGTTCTTC. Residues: CASSYASGEYNEQFF.

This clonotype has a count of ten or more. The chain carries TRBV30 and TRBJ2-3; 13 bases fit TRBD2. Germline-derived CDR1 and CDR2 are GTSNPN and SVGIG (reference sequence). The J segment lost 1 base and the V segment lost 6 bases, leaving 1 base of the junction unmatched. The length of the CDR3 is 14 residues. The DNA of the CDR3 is TGTGCCTGCGGGACTAGCGGGGGCACAGATACGCAGTATTTT. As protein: CACGTSGGTDTQYF.

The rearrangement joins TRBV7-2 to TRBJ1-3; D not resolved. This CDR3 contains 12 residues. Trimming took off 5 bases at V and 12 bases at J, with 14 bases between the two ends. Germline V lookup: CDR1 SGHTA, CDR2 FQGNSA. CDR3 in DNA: TGTGCCAGCAGCCGAAACAGAGGCGACATATATTTT. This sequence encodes CASSRNRGDIYF.

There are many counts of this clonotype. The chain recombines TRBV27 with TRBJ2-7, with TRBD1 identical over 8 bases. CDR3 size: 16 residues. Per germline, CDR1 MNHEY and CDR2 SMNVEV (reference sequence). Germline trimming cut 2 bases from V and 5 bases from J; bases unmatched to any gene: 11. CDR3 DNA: TGTGCCAGCAGTTTACTAACACGGACAGGGCGGCACGAGCAGTACTTC. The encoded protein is CASSLLTRTGRHEQYF.

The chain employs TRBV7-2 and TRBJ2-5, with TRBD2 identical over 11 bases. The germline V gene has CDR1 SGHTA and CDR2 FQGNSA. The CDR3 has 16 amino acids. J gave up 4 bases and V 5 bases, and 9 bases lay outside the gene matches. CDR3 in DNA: TGTGCCAGCAGCCTCCGGACTAGCGGGCTGGGAGAGACCCAGTACTTC. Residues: CASSLRTSGLGETQYF.

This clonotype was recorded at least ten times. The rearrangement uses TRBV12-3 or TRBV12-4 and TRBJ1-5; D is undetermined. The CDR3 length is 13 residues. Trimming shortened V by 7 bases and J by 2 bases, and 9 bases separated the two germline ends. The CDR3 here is CASTGSGNQPQHF. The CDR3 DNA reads TGTGCCAGCACCGGCTCGGGCAATCAGCCCCAGCATTTT.

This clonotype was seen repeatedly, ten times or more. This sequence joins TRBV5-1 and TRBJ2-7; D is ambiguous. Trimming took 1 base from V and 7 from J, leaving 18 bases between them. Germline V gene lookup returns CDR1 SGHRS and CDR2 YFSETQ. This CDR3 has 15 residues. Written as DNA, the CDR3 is TGCGCCAGCAGCTTGTCGGCAGCTCCTCAAGGGGAGCAGTACTTC. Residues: CASSLSAAPQGEQYF. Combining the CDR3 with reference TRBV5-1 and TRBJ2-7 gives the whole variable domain KAGVTQTPRYLIKTRGQQVTLSCSPISGHRSVSWYQQTPGQGLQFLFEYFSETQRNKGNFPGRFSGRQFSNSRSEMNVSTLELGDSALYLCASSLSAAPQGEQYFGPGTRLTVT.